A single sample gave rise to the 29 T cell receptor beta chains below, sequenced in a study of blood T cell repertoires in COVID-19. The table came from immunoSEQ multiplex PCR; TCRdb's copy has only in-frame clones and leaves some out. The sample yields 150,000 to 200,000 clones, 75% to 85% seen once. Sequenced: peripheral blood. The receptors shown here come from a woman in her thirties or forties with COVID-19, enrolled during active disease.

This chain links TRBV6-6 with TRBJ2-1; 11 bases are a match to TRBD2. Germline-derived CDR1 and CDR2 are MNHNY and SVGAGI (reference sequence). The trim removed 2 bases at V and 7 bases at J, leaving 4 bases unmatched. The CDR3 runs to 15 residues. CDR3 sequence reads: CASSYMASGRNEQFF. In DNA form, the CDR3 reads TGTGCCAGCAGTTACATGGCTAGCGGGAGGAATGAGCAGTTCTTC.

This clone was found a few times. The chain links TRBV5-4 to TRBJ1-6; 9 positions match TRBD1. CDR3 length equals 16 residues. V gave up 4 bases and J gave up 7 bases; unmatched junction bases: 9. Germline V gene sequence: CDR1 SGHNT, CDR2 YYREEE (reference sequence). Here the CDR3 reads CASSQGGGQGNSPLHF. The CDR3 region has the DNA TGTGCCAGCAGCCAGGGGGGCGGACAGGGGAATTCACCCCTCCACTTT.

V usage is TRBV30 and J usage is TRBJ2-7; TRBD1 might be the D (5 bases). The CDR3 spans 13 residues. CDR1 is GTSNPN and CDR2 is SVGIG in the germline V gene (reference sequence). V lost 4 bases, J lost 3 bases, and 13 bases lay in between. The CDR3 DNA is TGTGCCTGGAACGGACAAGCCTACTACGAGCAGTACTTC. Residues: CAWNGQAYYEQYF.

V usage is TRBV20-1 and J usage is TRBJ2-5; 7 nucleotides agree with TRBD2. The V gene end was trimmed by 8 bases and the J gene end by 4 bases; junction bases not matched to a gene: 4. In germline, CDR1 is DFQATT, CDR2 SNEGSKA (reference sequence). This CDR3 spans 11 amino acids. The CDR3 protein is CSWGGGETQYF. The CDR3 coding sequence is TGCAGTTGGGGCGGGGGAGAGACCCAGTACTTC.

The table lists this clone with a count of one. The chain combines TRBV19 with TRBJ2-3; 14 bases are a match to TRBD2. This CDR3 is built from 20 residues. V shed 4 bases, J shed 3 bases, and the junction held 15 bases outside the gene matches. The germline V gene has CDR1 LNHDA and CDR2 SQIVND (reference sequence). The CDR3 DNA reads as TGTGCCAGTAGTAGGGGGACTAGCGGGAGTGTAGATTTCGCTACAGATACGCAGTATTTT. This codes for CASSRGTSGSVDFATDTQYF.

This chain links TRBV5-1 with TRBJ1-2, with D maybe TRBD1 (5 bases). The CDR3 consists of 13 residues. Germline lookup yields CDR1 SGHRS and CDR2 YFSETQ. Trimming cost V 5 bases and J 6 bases, with 14 bases left between them. The CDR3 DNA sequence: TGCGCCAGCAGAGGGGATTTGGGTGATGGCTACACCTTC. It encodes CASRGDLGDGYTF.

This chain connects TRBV7-6 to TRBJ2-7; 9 positions match TRBD1. Germline trimming cut 0 bases from V and 2 bases from J; bases unmatched to any gene: 8. The V gene's germline CDR1 is SGHVS and CDR2 FNYEAQ. The CDR3 sequence is 17 residues long. The chain's CDR3 is CASSLAFAGQGAYEQYF. CDR3 DNA sequence: TGTGCCAGCAGCTTAGCGTTCGCGGGACAGGGAGCCTACGAGCAGTACTTC.

DNA of the CDR3: TGCGCCAGCAGCCCGACCAGTTCTGGGACAGGACGGGAGTATGGCTACACCTTC. It encodes CASSPTSSGTGREYGYTF. The chain joins TRBV4-1 to TRBJ1-2; TRBD1 matches at 8 bases. After removal of 4 bases from V and 5 bases from J, the junction contained 18 bases not matched to a gene. The germline V gene has CDR1 MGHRA and CDR2 YSYEKL. This CDR3 has 18 residues.

This chain connects TRBV2 to TRBJ2-5, with 9 positions matching TRBD1. Germline V gives CDR1 SNHLY, CDR2 FYNNEI. V was pared by 4 bases and J by 5 bases, with 11 bases of the junction left unmatched. The CDR3 has 16 residues. CDR3 sequence (DNA): TGTGCCAGCAGTGCACAGGGACAGGGAGGAGGGGAGACCCAGTACTTC. It specifies CASSAQGQGGGETQYF.

Only one count was recorded for this clone. J is TRBJ2-1 and V is TRBV18; D uncertain. The CDR3 is 14 amino acids. Germline V gene sequence: CDR1 KGHSH, CDR2 LQKENI. Between the trimmed V and J ends, which lost 6 bases and 5 bases, there was a span of 14 bases. CDR3: CASSRVGSDNEQFF. For the CDR3, the DNA is TGTGCCAGCTCCCGGGTCGGCTCTGACAATGAGCAGTTCTTC.

The genes are TRBV5-1 and TRBJ2-3, with D tentatively TRBD2 (5 bases). The CDR3 is made up of 16 amino acids. Trimming took 4 bases from V and 0 from J, leaving 15 bases between them. Germline CDR1 reads SGHRS; CDR2 reads YFSETQ. Here the CDR3 reads CASSQGLFPSTDTQYF. CDR3 nucleotides: TGCGCCAGCAGCCAAGGACTCTTCCCTAGCACAGATACGCAGTATTTT.

The chain joins TRBV10-1 to TRBJ1-3; weak D call: TRBD1 (5 bases). CDR1 WNHNN and CDR2 SYGVQD come from the germline V gene (reference sequence). The V end lost 0 bases, the J end lost 4 bases, and 34 bases lay between the germline ends. This CDR3 comprises 23 residues. CDR3 in amino acids: CASSESGGTGQSLCAPRGNTIYF. In nucleotides, the CDR3 is TGCGCCAGCAGTGAGTCGGGGGGAACAGGACAATCCCTTTGTGCGCCTCGGGGAAACACCATATATTTT.

This clone came up once. J is TRBJ1-4 and V is TRBV7-9; 8 bases fit TRBD1. CDR3 length: 15 amino acids. CDR1 SEHNR and CDR2 FQNEAQ come from the germline V gene (reference sequence). The junction had 6 bases not matched to a gene; V was cut back by 4 bases and J by 5 bases. The DNA for the CDR3 is TGTGCCAGCAGCTCACGCCGGGACAGGAATGAAAAACTGTTTTTT. Its protein product is CASSSRRDRNEKLFF. Combining the CDR3 with reference TRBV7-9 and TRBJ1-4 gives the whole variable domain DTGVSQNPRHKITKRGQNVTFRCDPISEHNRLYWYRQTLGQGPEFLTYFQNEAQLEKSRLLSDRFSAERPKGSFSTLEIQRTEQGDSAMYLCASSSRRDRNEKLFFGSGTQLSVL.

This sequence joins TRBV6-5 and TRBJ2-6; D may be TRBD1 (6 bases). CDR3 length: 15 amino acids. Trimming took off 5 bases at V and 1 base at J, with 9 bases between the two ends. Per germline, CDR1 MNHEY and CDR2 SVGAGI. The CDR3 DNA is TGTGCCAGCAGTAATACAGGGTCTGGGGCCAACGTCCTGACTTTC. Translation: CASSNTGSGANVLTF.

The chain joins TRBV19 to TRBJ1-2, with 7 bases lining up with TRBD1. V trimming: 3 bases; J trimming: 4 bases; junction bases outside the gene matches: 8. The V gene's germline CDR1 is LNHDA and CDR2 SQIVND (reference sequence). The length of the CDR3 is 15 residues. The CDR3 is CASSIQARGSYGYTF. DNA of the CDR3: TGTGCCAGTAGTATTCAAGCCAGGGGGTCCTATGGCTACACCTTC.

The rearrangement joins TRBV9 to TRBJ2-7; maybe TRBD2 (5 bases). The length of the CDR3 is 14 residues. Germline assignment: CDR1 SGDLS and CDR2 YYNGEE. V lost 0 bases, J lost 0 bases, and 7 bases lay in between. CDR3 sequence (DNA): TGTGCCAGCAGCGTAGACGGGGACTCCTACGAGCAGTACTTC. Residues: CASSVDGDSYEQYF.

J is TRBJ1-2 and V is TRBV5-5; D is possibly TRBD1 (6 bases). The CDR3 consists of 19 residues. Germline V gene lookup returns CDR1 SGHKS and CDR2 YYEKEE (reference sequence). Trimming removed 0 bases at V and 7 bases at J, with 28 bases between. This chain's CDR3 is CASSLAGEQGLPTKGGYTF. CDR3 bases: TGTGCCAGCAGCTTGGCCGGTGAACAGGGATTACCCACTAAAGGTGGCTACACCTTC.

The V call is TRBV9, the J call TRBJ1-1; TRBD1 might be the D (5 bases). This CDR3 is built from 15 residues. CDR1 SGDLS and CDR2 YYNGEE come from the germline V gene. Trimming cost V 0 bases and J 3 bases, with 12 bases left between them. Here the CDR3 reads CASSVVRRGYTEAFF. The CDR3 DNA sequence: TGTGCCAGCAGCGTAGTGAGAAGGGGTTACACTGAAGCTTTCTTT.

The chain combines TRBV3-1 (or the pseudogene TRBV3-2) with TRBJ1-2; 8 bases are a match to TRBD1. Germline CDR1 and CDR2: LGHDT and YNNKEL (reference sequence). Unmatched junction bases numbered 1, after V lost 3 bases and J lost 7 bases. CDR3 length: 12 residues. The DNA for the CDR3 is TGTGCCAGCAGCCATACAGGGGGTGGCTACACCTTC. This translates into CASSHTGGGYTF.

This clone has just one count. The chain recombines TRBV9 with TRBJ1-6; D gene unclear. Trimming took off 2 bases at V and 3 bases at J, with 9 bases between the two ends. CDR1 and CDR2 from the germline V gene are SGDLS and YYNGEE. This CDR3 is 15 amino acids long. The CDR3 DNA reads as TGTGCCAGCAGCGTTGTGGGAGGCTATAATTCACCCCTCCACTTT. This translates into CASSVVGGYNSPLHF. Full variable domain (rest looked up from reference TRBV9 and TRBJ1-6): DSGVTQTPKHLITATGQRVTLRCSPRSGDLSVYWYQQSLDQGLQFLIQYYNGEERAKGNILERFSAQQFPDLHSELNLSSLELGDSALYFCASSVVGGYNSPLHFGNGTRLTVT.

The rearrangement joins TRBV7-9 to TRBJ1-1; TRBD1 agrees at 8 bases. The CDR3 runs to 12 residues. The V segment lost 8 bases and the J segment 4 bases; nucleotides outside the gene matches: 3. Germline V lookup: CDR1 SEHNR, CDR2 FQNEAQ (reference sequence). The DNA of the CDR3 is TGTGCCAGCTGCCAGGGGGCCACTGAAGCTTTCTTT. Amino acid sequence: CASCQGATEAFF.

This clone was counted only a few times. This chain links TRBV6-2 or TRBV6-3 with TRBJ1-2, with 8 bases matching TRBD1. Germline V gives CDR1 MNHEY, CDR2 SVGEGT. V was pared by 5 bases and J by 5 bases, with 4 bases of the junction left unmatched. The CDR3 runs to 13 residues. In nucleotides, the CDR3 is TGTGCCAGCAGTCTCCAGGGGGCGTATGGCTACACCTTC. Protein: CASSLQGAYGYTF.

A few counts support this clone. This CDR3 is CASSSGLAGGQTDTQYF. CDR3 in DNA: TGTGCCAGCAGCTCCGGACTAGCGGGGGGGCAAACAGATACGCAGTATTTT. The chain uses TRBV3-1 (or the pseudogene TRBV3-2) and TRBJ2-3; 15 positions match TRBD2. V lost 5 bases to trimming and J lost 3 bases; unmatched junction nucleotides: 6. The CDR3 runs 17 residues. Looked up from germline, CDR1 is LGHDT and CDR2 is YNNKEL (reference sequence).

V and J are TRBV5-1 and TRBJ2-1, with TRBD1 identical over 7 bases. The CDR3 runs 15 residues. The J segment lost 0 bases and the V segment lost 5 bases, leaving 5 bases of the junction unmatched. Germline CDR1 reads SGHRS; CDR2 reads YFSETQ. In DNA, the CDR3 is TGCGCCAGCAGGGTGGGACAGCCCTCCTACAATGAGCAGTTCTTC. This translates into CASRVGQPSYNEQFF.

This clone showed up just once. V gene TRBV15 combines with J gene TRBJ2-7; D perhaps matches TRBD1 (6 bases). Germline V gene sequence: CDR1 LNHNV, CDR2 YYDKDF (reference sequence). This CDR3 region has 14 residues. The germline V and J ends were trimmed by 1 base and 0 bases, with 7 bases remaining between them. The CDR3 is CATSRADSSYEQYF. CDR3 sequence (DNA): TGTGCCACCAGCAGAGCGGACAGCTCCTACGAGCAGTACTTC.

This clone was detected only a few times. The V gene is TRBV5-1, the J gene TRBJ2-2; 8 positions match TRBD2. With V trimmed by 2 bases and J by 1 base, 4 bases remained unmatched. This CDR3 is built from 16 residues. Germline assignment: CDR1 SGHRS and CDR2 YFSETQ. In DNA form, the CDR3 reads TGCGCCAGCAGCTTCTTAGCGGGAAGGAACACCGGGGAGCTGTTTTTT. It translates to CASSFLAGRNTGELFF.

In nucleotides, the CDR3 is TGTGCCAGCAGTCGATTCACTAGCGGCCCGCGGAATGAGCAGTTCTTC. It specifies CASSRFTSGPRNEQFF. V gene TRBV6-6 combines with J gene TRBJ2-1, with 8 bases fitting TRBD2. CDR1 is MNHNY, CDR2 SVGAGI, per germline (reference sequence). CDR3 length equals 16 residues. The trim removed 5 bases at V and 7 bases at J, leaving 13 bases unmatched.

This clone was observed a few times. The rearrangement links TRBV19 to TRBJ2-2; D possibly corresponds to TRBD2 (5 bases). Looked up from germline, CDR1 is LNHDA and CDR2 is SQIVND (reference sequence). Trimming cost V 5 bases and J 7 bases, with 14 bases left between them. This CDR3 is built from 14 residues. In DNA form, the CDR3 reads TGTGCCAGTAGTTTCCGGAGGCTCAACGGGGAGCTGTTTTTT. Encoded protein: CASSFRRLNGELFF. Complete variable domain (other parts from reference TRBV19 and TRBJ2-2): DGGITQSPKYLFRKEGQNVTLSCEQNLNHDAMYWYRQDPGQGLRLIYYSQIVNDFQKGDIAEGYSVSREKKESFPLTVTSAQKNPTAFYLCASSFRRLNGELFFGEGSRLTVL.

CDR3 bases: TGTGCCAGCAGGCCAAGACAGGGATCGAACACTGAAGCTTTCTTT. Translated: CASRPRQGSNTEAFF. The genes are TRBV2 and TRBJ1-1; 7 bases fit TRBD1. Trimming cost V 6 bases and J 1 base; bases outside gene matches: 8. This CDR3 has 15 residues. The germline V gene has CDR1 SNHLY and CDR2 FYNNEI.